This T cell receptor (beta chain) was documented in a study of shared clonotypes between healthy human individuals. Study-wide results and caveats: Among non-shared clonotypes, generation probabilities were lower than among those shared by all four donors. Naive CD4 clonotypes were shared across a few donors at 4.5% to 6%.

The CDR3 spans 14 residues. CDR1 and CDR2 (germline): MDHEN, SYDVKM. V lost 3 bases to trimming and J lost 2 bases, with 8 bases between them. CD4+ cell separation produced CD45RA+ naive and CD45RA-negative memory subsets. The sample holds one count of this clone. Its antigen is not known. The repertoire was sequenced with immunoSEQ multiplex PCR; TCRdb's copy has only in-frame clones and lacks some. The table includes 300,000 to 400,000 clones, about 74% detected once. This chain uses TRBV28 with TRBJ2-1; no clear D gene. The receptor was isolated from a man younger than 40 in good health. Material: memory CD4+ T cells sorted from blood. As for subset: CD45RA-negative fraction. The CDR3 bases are TGTGCCAGCAGTTTTATAGGGCCCTACAATGAGCAGTTCTTC. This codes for CASSFIGPYNEQFF. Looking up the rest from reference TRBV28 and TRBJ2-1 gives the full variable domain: DVKVTQSSRYLVKRTGEKVFLECVQDMDHENMFWYRQDPGLGLRLIYFSYDVKMKEKGDIPEGYSVSREKKERFSLILESASTNQTSMYLCASSFIGPYNEQFFGPGTRLTVL.